A single sample gave rise to the 7 T cell receptor beta chains below, sequenced in a study of blood T cell repertoires in COVID-19. The table came from immunoSEQ multiplex PCR; TCRdb's copy has only in-frame clones and leaves some out. This table has approximately 340,000 clones, about 91% appearing once. The sequenced material came from peripheral blood. The receptors derive from a man aged 30 to 45 with COVID-19, enrolled during active disease.

The V and J genes are TRBV9 and TRBJ2-5; no reliable D call. V was shortened by 1 base and J by 5 bases, with 12 bases between the two germline ends. Per germline, CDR1 SGDLS and CDR2 YYNGEE. The CDR3 sequence is 14 residues long. CDR3 sequence reads: CASSVSPAGETQYF. The CDR3, as DNA: TGTGCCAGCAGCGTATCCCCGGCCGGGGAGACCCAGTACTTC.

This sequence joins TRBV18 and TRBJ2-5; TRBD2 matches 10 bases. CDR1 is KGHSH and CDR2 is LQKENI in the germline V gene. J was trimmed by 4 bases and V by 3 bases; bases with no gene match: 20. The CDR3 is made up of 20 amino acids. The CDR3 here is CASSPRLSGLAEMGRETQYF. CDR3 in DNA: TGTGCCAGCTCACCCCGGTTATCTGGACTAGCGGAAATGGGGAGAGAGACCCAGTACTTC.

The V call is TRBV6-4, the J call TRBJ2-2; the D gene is possibly TRBD2 (5 bases). V dropped 2 bases and J dropped 4 bases, with 14 bases sitting between them. Per germline, CDR1 MRHNA and CDR2 SNTAGT. This CDR3 has 16 amino acids. CDR3 in DNA: TGTGCCAGCAGTGACGAGGGTGTAGTGACCACCGGGGAGCTGTTTTTT. Its translation is CASSDEGVVTTGELFF.

This clone was counted a few times. V is TRBV7-9 and J is TRBJ2-1; TRBD1 agrees at 10 bases. The germline V gene has CDR1 SEHNR and CDR2 FQNEAQ (reference sequence). The V gene end was trimmed by 4 bases and the J gene end by 2 bases; junction bases not matched to a gene: 2. The CDR3 length is 15 residues. The DNA of the CDR3 is TGTGCCAGCAGCTCTGACAGGGGGCCCTACAATGAGCAGTTCTTC. It specifies CASSSDRGPYNEQFF.

This chain joins TRBV30 and TRBJ2-5; unclear D gene. The CDR3 is 14 residues long. The germline V and J ends were trimmed by 2 bases and 1 base, with 11 bases remaining between them. Germline CDR1 reads GTSNPN; CDR2 reads SVGIG (reference sequence). CDR3 DNA sequence: TGTGCCTGGAGTCTTGGGCCTTCCCAAGAGACCCAGTACTTC. Translated, it gives CAWSLGPSQETQYF.

V gene TRBV2 combines with J gene TRBJ1-5; perhaps TRBD1 as D (5 bases). CDR1 SNHLY and CDR2 FYNNEI come from the germline V gene. Trimming pared 4 bases from V and 6 bases from J, leaving 19 bases between. The CDR3 runs to 16 residues. The CDR3 here is CASSGVSRGGSQPQHF. The DNA for the CDR3 is TGTGCCAGCAGTGGGGTTAGTAGGGGAGGTAGTCAGCCCCAGCATTTT.

This chain joins TRBV5-5 and TRBJ2-6; TRBD1 is a possible D gene (6 bases). CDR3 length: 18 residues. Germline assignment: CDR1 SGHKS and CDR2 YYEKEE (reference sequence). V lost 6 bases and J 0 bases, leaving 19 bases between the germline ends. The CDR3 loop reads CASTQGRDINSGANVLTF. The CDR3 DNA is TGTGCCAGCACCCAAGGTAGGGACATCAACTCTGGGGCCAACGTCCTGACTTTC.